This T cell receptor (beta chain) was captured in a study of STAT3 mutations in large granular lymphocyte leukemia. General study findings and limits: Treatment regimens differed across patients between samplings. All newly emerging clones after therapy were STAT3 wild type. At least one immunodominant TCR beta clonotype appeared in every T-cell large granular lymphocyte leukemia patient. Clonal expansion was inferred from other time points because no sample existed at each clone's first appearance.

This CDR3 comprises 15 residues. Germline CDR1 is SEHNR and CDR2 is FQNEAQ (reference sequence). The V and J ends lost 5 bases and 2 bases respectively, with 16 bases between them. Average productive template count per sample was 35,000 to 50,000. Some clones are missing from TCRdb's copy, which holds only in-frame ones; the method was immunoSEQ multiplex PCR. Here the sample spans more than 7,000 clones, 85% to 90% being singletons. About this clone: Its cognate antigen is unknown.

The TCR sequence derives from an elderly man with T-cell large granular lymphocyte leukemia. Some clones in this sample may be carry-over from other donors' samples. Source material: peripheral blood mononuclear cells. The chain has TRBV7-9 and TRBJ2-7; D remains ambiguous. This CDR3 reads CASSHQSLGTYEQYF. DNA for the CDR3: TGTGCCAGCAGCCACCAAAGTCTCGGTACCTACGAGCAGTACTTC.